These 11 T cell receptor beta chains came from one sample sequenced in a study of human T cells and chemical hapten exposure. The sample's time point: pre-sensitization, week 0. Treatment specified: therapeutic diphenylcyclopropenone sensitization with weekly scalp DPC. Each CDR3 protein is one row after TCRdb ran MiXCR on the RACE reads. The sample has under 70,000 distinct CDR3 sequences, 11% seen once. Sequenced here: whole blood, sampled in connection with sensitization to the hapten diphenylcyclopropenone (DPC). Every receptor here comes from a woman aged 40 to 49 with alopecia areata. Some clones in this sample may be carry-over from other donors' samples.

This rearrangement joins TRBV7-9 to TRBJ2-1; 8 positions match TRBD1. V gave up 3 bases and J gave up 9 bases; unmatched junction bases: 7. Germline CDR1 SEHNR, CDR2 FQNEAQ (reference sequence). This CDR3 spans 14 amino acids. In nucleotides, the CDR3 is TGTGCCAGCAGCTTGAGGACAGGGCGCGGTGAGCAGTTCTTC. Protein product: CASSLRTGRGEQFF.

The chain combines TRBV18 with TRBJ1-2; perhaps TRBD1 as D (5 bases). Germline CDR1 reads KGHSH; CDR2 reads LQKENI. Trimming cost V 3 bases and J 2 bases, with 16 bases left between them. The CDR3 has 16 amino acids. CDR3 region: CASSPDVAGENYGYTF. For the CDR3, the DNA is TGTGCCAGCTCACCGGATGTGGCGGGGGAAAACTATGGCTACACCTTC.

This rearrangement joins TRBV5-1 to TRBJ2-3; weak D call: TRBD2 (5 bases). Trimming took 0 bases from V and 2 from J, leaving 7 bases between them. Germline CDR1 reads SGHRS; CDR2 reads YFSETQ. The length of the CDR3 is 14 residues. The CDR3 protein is CASSLADFTDTQYF. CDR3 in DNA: TGCGCCAGCAGCTTGGCGGACTTCACAGATACGCAGTATTTT.

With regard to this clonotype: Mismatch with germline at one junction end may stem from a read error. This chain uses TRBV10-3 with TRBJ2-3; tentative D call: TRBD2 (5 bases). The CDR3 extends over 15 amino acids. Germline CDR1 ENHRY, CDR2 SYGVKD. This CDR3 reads CAIRSDSLTPDTQDF. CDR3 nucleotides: TGTGCCATCAGATCGGACTCCCTGACACCAGATACGCAGGATTTT.

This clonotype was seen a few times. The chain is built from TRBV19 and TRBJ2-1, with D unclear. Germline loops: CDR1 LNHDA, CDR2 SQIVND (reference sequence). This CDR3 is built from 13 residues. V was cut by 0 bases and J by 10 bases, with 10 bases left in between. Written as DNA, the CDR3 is TGTGCCAGTAGTATAGATCGGGCGAACGAGCAGTTCTTC. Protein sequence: CASSIDRANEQFF.

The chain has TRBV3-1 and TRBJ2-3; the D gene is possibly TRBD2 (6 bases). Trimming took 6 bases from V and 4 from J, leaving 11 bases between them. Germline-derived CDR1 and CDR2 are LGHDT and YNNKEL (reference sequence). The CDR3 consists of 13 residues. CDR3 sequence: CASRTRGADTQYF. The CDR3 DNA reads TGTGCCAGCAGGACTAGGGGTGCAGATACGCAGTATTTT.

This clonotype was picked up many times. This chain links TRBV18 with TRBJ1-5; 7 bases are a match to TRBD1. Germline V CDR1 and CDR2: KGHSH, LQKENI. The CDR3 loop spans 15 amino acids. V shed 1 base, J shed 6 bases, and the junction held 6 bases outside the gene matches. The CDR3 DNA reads TGTGCCAGCTCACCACAAGGGGCAGGGGGTCAGCCCCAGCATTTT. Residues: CASSPQGAGGQPQHF. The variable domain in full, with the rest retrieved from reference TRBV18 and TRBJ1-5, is NAGVMQNPRHLVRRRGQEARLRCSPMKGHSHVYWYRQLPEEGLKFMVYLQKENIIDESGMPKERFSAEFPKEGPSILRIQQVVRGDSAAYFCASSPQGAGGQPQHFGDGTRLSIL.

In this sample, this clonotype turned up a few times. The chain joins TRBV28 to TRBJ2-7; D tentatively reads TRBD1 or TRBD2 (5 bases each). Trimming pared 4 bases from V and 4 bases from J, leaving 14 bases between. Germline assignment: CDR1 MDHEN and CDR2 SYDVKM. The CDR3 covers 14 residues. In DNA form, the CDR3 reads TGTGCCAGCAGTTCGCCGGGACGGGGATACGAGCAGTACTTC. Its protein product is CASSSPGRGYEQYF. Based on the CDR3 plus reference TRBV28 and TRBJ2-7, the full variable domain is DVKVTQSSRYLVKRTGEKVFLECVQDMDHENMFWYRQDPGLGLRLIYFSYDVKMKEKGDIPEGYSVSREKKERFSLILESASTNQTSMYLCASSSPGRGYEQYFGPGTRLTVT.

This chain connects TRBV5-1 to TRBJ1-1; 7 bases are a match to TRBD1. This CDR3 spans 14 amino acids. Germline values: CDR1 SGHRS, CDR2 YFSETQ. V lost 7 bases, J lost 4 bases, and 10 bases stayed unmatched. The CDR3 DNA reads TGCGCCAGCGCCCCTCGACAGGGTCCCACTGAAGCTTTCTTT. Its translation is CASAPRQGPTEAFF.

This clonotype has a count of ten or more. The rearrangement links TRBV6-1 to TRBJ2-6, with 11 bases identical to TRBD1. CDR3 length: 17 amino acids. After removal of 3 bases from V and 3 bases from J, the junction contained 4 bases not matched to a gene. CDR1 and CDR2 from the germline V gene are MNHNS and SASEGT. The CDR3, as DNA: TGTGCCAGCAGTGATCGGGACAGGGGGGATGGGGCCAACGTCCTGACTTTC. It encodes CASSDRDRGDGANVLTF.

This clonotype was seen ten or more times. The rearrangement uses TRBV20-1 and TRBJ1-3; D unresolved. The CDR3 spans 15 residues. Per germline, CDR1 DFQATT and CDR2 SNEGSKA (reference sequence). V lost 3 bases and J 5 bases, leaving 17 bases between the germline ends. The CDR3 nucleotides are TGCAGTGCTAGGGGAGAGGGAGCGTTGCGAAACACCATATATTTT. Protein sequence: CSARGEGALRNTIYF.